These 29 T cell receptor beta chains originate from one sample sequenced in a study of cytomegalovirus exposure and HLA in healthy donors. PCR primers comprised 60 Vbeta and 13 Jbeta primers. Here immunoSEQ multiplex PCR was the method, and the copy in TCRdb shows in-frame clones only, minus some. This table lists about 43,000 clones. Sequenced sample: PBMCs. These receptors all come from a woman in her twenties or thirties in good health and CMV-seronegative.

The chain joins TRBV5-1 to TRBJ2-6, with unresolved D. The germline gives CDR1 SGHRS, CDR2 YFSETQ. The CDR3 has 15 amino acids. V was pared by 4 bases and J by 0 bases, with 8 bases between. In nucleotides, the CDR3 is TGCGCCAGCAGCCTCCGTAGCTCTGGGGCCAACGTCCTGACTTTC. Translation gives CASSLRSSGANVLTF.

J is TRBJ1-2 and V is TRBV29-1; 11 positions match TRBD1. With V trimmed by 7 bases and J by 6 bases, 13 bases remained unmatched. CDR3 size: 15 residues. Germline assignment: CDR1 SQVTM and CDR2 ANQGSEA. This CDR3 is CSATTPGTGGNGYTF. The DNA for the CDR3 is TGCAGCGCAACGACACCCGGGACAGGGGGGAATGGCTACACCTTC.

V is TRBV27 and J is TRBJ1-2; possibly TRBD1 for D (5 bases). V lost 2 bases to trimming and J lost 1 base, with 11 bases between them. The CDR3 runs to 15 residues. The V gene's germline CDR1 is MNHEY and CDR2 SMNVEV (reference sequence). CDR3 nucleotide sequence: TGTGCCAGCAGTTTACGGGGGACCATTAACTATGGCTACACCTTC. Translating it yields CASSLRGTINYGYTF.

The chain employs TRBV4-3 and TRBJ1-2; 7 nucleotides line up with TRBD1. The CDR3 covers 16 residues. Unmatched junction bases numbered 8, after V lost 1 base and J lost 3 bases. CDR1 and CDR2 from the germline V gene are LGHNA and YSLEER. CDR3 nucleotide sequence: TGCGCCAGCAGCCAAGGTCCCCCCGGACAGGACTATGGCTACACCTTC. Its protein product is CASSQGPPGQDYGYTF.

The V and J genes are TRBV4-2 and TRBJ2-1, with 10 positions matching TRBD2. This CDR3 contains 16 residues. Germline CDR1 reads LGHNA; CDR2 reads YNFKEQ. V lost 1 base, J lost 7 bases, and 7 bases stayed unmatched. The CDR3 nucleotides are TGTGCCAGCAGCCAAGCCCATAGCGGGGGGAGGAATGAGCAGTTCTTC. Encoded protein: CASSQAHSGGRNEQFF.

The rearrangement uses TRBV6-1 and TRBJ1-5; no reliable D call. V lost 2 bases and J lost 7, with 12 bases in between. Germline V CDR1 and CDR2: MNHNS, SASEGT. This CDR3 is built from 14 residues. CDR3: CASSESNPRQPQHF. For the CDR3, the DNA is TGTGCCAGCAGTGAATCGAACCCGAGGCAGCCCCAGCATTTT.

This sequence joins TRBV4-1 and TRBJ2-1; D may be TRBD2 (6 bases). Trimming removed 0 bases from V and 6 bases from J, with 12 bases in between. Germline lookup yields CDR1 MGHRA and CDR2 YSYEKL. CDR3 length equals 15 residues. CDR3 sequence: CASSQDGSWSNEQFF. The CDR3 nucleotides are TGCGCCAGCAGCCAAGACGGGAGCTGGTCCAATGAGCAGTTCTTC.

The V call is TRBV5-1, the J call TRBJ1-2; 7 bases match TRBD1. Trimming cost V 3 bases and J 8 bases; bases outside gene matches: 16. CDR1 is SGHRS and CDR2 is YFSETQ in the germline V gene. This CDR3 comprises 16 residues. CDR3 nucleotide sequence: TGCGCCAGCAGCTGGGCCCCCGAGGGGGCCAGTGGGGGCTACACCTTC. As protein: CASSWAPEGASGGYTF.

The chain is built from TRBV11-3 and TRBJ2-1; D is unclear. Trimming took 3 bases from V and 8 from J, leaving 14 bases between them. Per germline, CDR1 SGHNT and CDR2 YENEEA. The CDR3 loop spans 14 amino acids. DNA of the CDR3: TGTGCCAGCAGCTTGCGGAGTAGTCGCGATGAGCAGTTCTTC. Residues: CASSLRSSRDEQFF.

The V and J genes are TRBV11-3 and TRBJ2-1, with no clear D. CDR3 size: 12 residues. From germline, CDR1 is SGHNT and CDR2 YENEEA. V was trimmed by 5 bases and J by 7 bases, leaving 9 bases between them. This chain's CDR3 is CASSPPVNEQFF. As DNA, the CDR3 is TGTGCCAGCAGCCCCCCGGTGAATGAGCAGTTCTTC.

Worth noting for this clone: Germline is not matched at one junction end, which may reflect a read error. CDR3 in amino acids: CSASPENQYF. The DNA for the CDR3 is TGCAGTGCTAGCCCCGAGAACCAGTACTTC. This rearrangement joins TRBV20-1 to TRBJ2-5; D remains unclear. The CDR3 length is 10 residues. Looked up from germline, CDR1 is DFQATT and CDR2 is SNEGSKA (reference sequence).

The CDR3: CASSLGTSGLIDEQFF. The CDR3 coding sequence is TGTGCCAGCAGCTTAGGGACTAGCGGGCTTATTGATGAGCAGTTCTTC. The chain couples TRBV7-9 to TRBJ2-1; 11 nucleotides agree with TRBD2. From germline, CDR1 is SEHNR and CDR2 FQNEAQ (reference sequence). The V and J ends lost 1 base and 8 bases, in that order; junction bases with no gene match: 7. This CDR3 has 16 residues.

This chain links TRBV4-1 with TRBJ1-5; D unresolved. This CDR3 has 17 amino acids. The V end was cut by 4 bases, the J end by 4 bases, with 20 bases between. Germline CDR1 is MGHRA and CDR2 is YSYEKL. The CDR3, as DNA: TGCGCCAGCAGCCCGGCGGTAAGTCGCATACTTAATCAGCCCCAGCATTTT. Protein: CASSPAVSRILNQPQHF.

The chain carries TRBV4-1 and TRBJ2-7, with 9 bases lining up with TRBD1. Germline CDR1 MGHRA, CDR2 YSYEKL. The CDR3 has 16 residues. Losses at the gene ends were 1 base for V and 4 bases for J; bases not matched to a gene: 8. CDR3 sequence (DNA): TGCGCCAGCAGCCAAGTCCCGACAGGGGGAGGGTACGAGCAGTACTTC. Translating it yields CASSQVPTGGGYEQYF.

The chain recombines TRBV6-5 with TRBJ1-2; D not resolved. V lost 4 bases and J 0 bases, leaving 6 bases between the germline ends. The CDR3 extends over 13 amino acids. Germline V lookup: CDR1 MNHEY, CDR2 SVGAGI. CDR3 coding DNA: TGTGCCAGCAGTTTAAATTCTAACTATGGCTACACCTTC. This codes for CASSLNSNYGYTF.

J is TRBJ2-2 and V is TRBV9; TRBD2 aligns across 13 bases. With 3 bases clipped from V and 7 bases from J, the junction kept 6 bases outside the gene matches. This CDR3 has 16 residues. Germline values: CDR1 SGDLS, CDR2 YYNGEE. CDR3 coding DNA: TGTGCCAGCAGCGAGGGACTAGCGGGACTTTTCGGGGAGCTGTTTTTT. This gives the protein CASSEGLAGLFGELFF.

This chain uses TRBV7-9 with TRBJ2-7; 9 bases map to TRBD1. The CDR3 runs to 16 residues. The V gene end was trimmed by 5 bases and the J gene end by 7 bases; junction bases not matched to a gene: 15. The germline V gene encodes CDR1 SEHNR and CDR2 FQNEAQ (reference sequence). CDR3 nucleotides: TGTGCCAGCAGCGCCATCCCGGGACAGGGAACCTTTGAGCAGTACTTC. Amino acid sequence: CASSAIPGQGTFEQYF.

The chain recombines TRBV28 with TRBJ1-2; 7 positions agree with TRBD1. The CDR3 has 14 residues. Germline CDR1 and CDR2: MDHEN and SYDVKM. V dropped 5 bases and J dropped 4; count of bases not matched to a gene: 7. The CDR3 is CASSLTGSFYGYTF. CDR3 nucleotide sequence: TGTGCCAGCAGTCTGACAGGGTCTTTCTATGGCTACACCTTC.

This rearrangement joins TRBV27 to TRBJ1-2, with 7 bases fitting TRBD1. CDR1 and CDR2 (germline): MNHEY, SMNVEV (reference sequence). The junction had 11 bases not matched to a gene; V was cut back by 4 bases and J by 0 bases. The CDR3 is 17 residues long. CDR3 DNA sequence: TGTGCCAGCAGTTCAGTGGGAAAGGGGGCGGCTAACTATGGCTACACCTTC. This translates into CASSSVGKGAANYGYTF.

The genes are TRBV4-1 and TRBJ1-5; D unresolved. The CDR3 covers 16 residues. Looked up from germline, CDR1 is MGHRA and CDR2 is YSYEKL. V was shortened by 1 base and J by 6 bases, with 16 bases between the two germline ends. The chain's CDR3 is CASSQGGRVTGQPQHF. The CDR3 nucleotides are TGCGCCAGCAGCCAAGGAGGGCGGGTAACTGGTCAGCCCCAGCATTTT.

The chain combines TRBV29-1 with TRBJ2-1; 8 bases align to TRBD2. This CDR3 is built from 14 residues. Germline lookup yields CDR1 SQVTM and CDR2 ANQGSEA. V lost 6 bases and J lost 2; bases outside the gene matches: 6. CDR3: CSVPGLVTYNEQFF. The CDR3 coding sequence is TGCAGCGTCCCGGGACTAGTGACCTACAATGAGCAGTTCTTC.

The J gene is TRBJ2-7, the V gene TRBV4-1; D is unresolved. V gave up 1 base and J gave up 0 bases, with 10 bases separating them. The V gene's germline CDR1 is MGHRA and CDR2 YSYEKL. The CDR3 totals 15 residues. This CDR3 is CASSQGPGDSYEQYF. The CDR3 region has the DNA TGCGCCAGCAGCCAAGGACCAGGTGACTCCTACGAGCAGTACTTC.

The chain combines TRBV6-5 with TRBJ1-5; D gene unclear. V was clipped by 7 bases and J by 5 bases, with 18 bases between them. CDR3 length: 15 amino acids. Germline CDR1 MNHEY, CDR2 SVGAGI. In nucleotides, the CDR3 is TGTGCCAGCACCCGGTCAGCGACCTTCGATCAGCCCCAGCATTTT. Translating it yields CASTRSATFDQPQHF.

The chain is built from TRBV19 and TRBJ1-1, with D perhaps TRBD1 (5 bases). Germline V gives CDR1 LNHDA, CDR2 SQIVND (reference sequence). This CDR3 spans 14 amino acids. V was clipped by 5 bases and J by 3 bases, with 13 bases between them. The CDR3 protein is CASSSPRQYTEAFF. DNA for the CDR3: TGTGCCAGTAGTTCGCCCCGACAGTACACTGAAGCTTTCTTT.

This chain joins TRBV10-3 and TRBJ1-4, with 7 positions matching TRBD1. The V and J ends lost 10 bases and 5 bases, in that order; junction bases with no gene match: 7. The CDR3 loop spans 13 amino acids. Germline loops: CDR1 ENHRY, CDR2 SYGVKD. The CDR3 loop is CATSGQQNEKLFF. DNA of the CDR3: TGTGCCACCTCGGGACAGCAAAATGAAAAACTGTTTTTT.

The chain uses TRBV5-6 and TRBJ2-7, with 11 bases that match TRBD2. The CDR3 spans 17 residues. Germline CDR1 reads SGHDT; CDR2 reads YYEEEE. V gave up 4 bases and J gave up 2 bases; unmatched junction bases: 11. The CDR3 here is CASSLPWGTSGAYEQYF. In nucleotides, the CDR3 is TGTGCCAGCAGCCTACCGTGGGGGACTAGCGGTGCCTACGAGCAGTACTTC. Variable domain in full (rest from reference TRBV5-6 and TRBJ2-7): DAGVTQSPTHLIKTRGQQVTLRCSPKSGHDTVSWYQQALGQGPQFIFQYYEEEERQRGNFPDRFSGHQFPNYSSELNVNALLLGDSALYLCASSLPWGTSGAYEQYFGPGTRLTVT.

This chain connects TRBV4-2 to TRBJ2-6; 9 nucleotides align to TRBD1. Per germline, CDR1 LGHNA and CDR2 YNFKEQ. The CDR3 totals 17 residues. V was pared by 1 base and J by 4 bases, with 5 bases of the junction left unmatched. The CDR3: CASSQVDRGPGANVLTF. The CDR3 region has the DNA TGTGCCAGCAGCCAAGTGGACAGGGGTCCAGGGGCCAACGTCCTGACTTTC.

The V gene is TRBV4-1, the J gene TRBJ2-1; D uncertain. Germline V gene data show CDR1 as MGHRA and CDR2 as YSYEKL. This CDR3 spans 13 amino acids. Trimming pared 1 base from V and 9 bases from J, leaving 10 bases between. CDR3 coding DNA: TGCGCCAGCAGCCAAGGCAACAAATTTGAGCAGTTCTTC. It yields the protein CASSQGNKFEQFF.

The genes are TRBV19 and TRBJ2-3; 9 bases are shared with TRBD2. From germline, CDR1 is LNHDA and CDR2 SQIVND (reference sequence). CDR3 length: 16 amino acids. J lost 2 bases, V lost 3 bases, and 6 bases had no gene match. This CDR3 is CASSIHSGSITDTQYF. In DNA, the CDR3 is TGTGCCAGTAGTATTCATAGCGGGAGTATCACAGATACGCAGTATTTT.